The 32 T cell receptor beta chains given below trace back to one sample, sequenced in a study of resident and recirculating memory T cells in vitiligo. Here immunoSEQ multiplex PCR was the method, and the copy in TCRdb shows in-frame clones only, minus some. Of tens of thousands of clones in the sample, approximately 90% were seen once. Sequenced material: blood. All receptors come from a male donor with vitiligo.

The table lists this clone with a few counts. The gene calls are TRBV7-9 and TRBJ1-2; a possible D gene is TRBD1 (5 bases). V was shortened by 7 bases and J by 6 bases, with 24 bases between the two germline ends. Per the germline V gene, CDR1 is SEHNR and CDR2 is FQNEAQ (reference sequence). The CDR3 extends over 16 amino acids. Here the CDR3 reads CASMWGQTAPQDGYTF. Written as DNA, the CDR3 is TGTGCCAGCATGTGGGGTCAGACAGCCCCACAAGATGGCTACACCTTC.

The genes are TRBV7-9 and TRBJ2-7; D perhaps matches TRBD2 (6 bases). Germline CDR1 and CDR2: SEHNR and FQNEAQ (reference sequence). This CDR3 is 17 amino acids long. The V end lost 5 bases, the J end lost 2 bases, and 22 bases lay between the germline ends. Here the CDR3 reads CASSLWTTVKRAYEQYF. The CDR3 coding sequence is TGTGCCAGCAGCCTATGGACTACAGTAAAGAGGGCCTACGAGCAGTACTTC.

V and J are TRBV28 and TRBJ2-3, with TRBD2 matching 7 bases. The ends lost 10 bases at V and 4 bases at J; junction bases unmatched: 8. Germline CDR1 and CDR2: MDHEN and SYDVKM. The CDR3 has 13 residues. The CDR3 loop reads CATVGGSADTQYF. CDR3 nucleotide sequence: TGTGCCACCGTGGGGGGGAGCGCAGATACGCAGTATTTT.

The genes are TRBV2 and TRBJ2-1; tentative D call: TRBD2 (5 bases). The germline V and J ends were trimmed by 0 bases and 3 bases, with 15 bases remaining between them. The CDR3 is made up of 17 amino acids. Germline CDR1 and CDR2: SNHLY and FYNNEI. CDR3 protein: CASSEARGSIYYNEQFF. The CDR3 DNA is TGTGCCAGCAGTGAAGCGCGTGGGAGTATCTACTACAATGAGCAGTTCTTC.

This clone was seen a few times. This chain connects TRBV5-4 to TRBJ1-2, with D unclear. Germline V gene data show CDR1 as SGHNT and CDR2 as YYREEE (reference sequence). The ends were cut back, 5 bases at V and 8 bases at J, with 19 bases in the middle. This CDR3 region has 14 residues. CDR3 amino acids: CASSRLTWVEGYTF. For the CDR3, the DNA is TGTGCCAGCAGTCGACTTACTTGGGTCGAGGGCTACACCTTC.

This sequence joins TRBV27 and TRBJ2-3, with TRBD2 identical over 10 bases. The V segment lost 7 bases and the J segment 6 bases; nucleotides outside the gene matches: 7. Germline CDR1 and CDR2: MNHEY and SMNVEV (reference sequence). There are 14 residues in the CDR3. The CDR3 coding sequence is TGTGCCAGCAACAGACTAGCGGGTGGTGATACGCAGTATTTT. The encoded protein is CASNRLAGGDTQYF.

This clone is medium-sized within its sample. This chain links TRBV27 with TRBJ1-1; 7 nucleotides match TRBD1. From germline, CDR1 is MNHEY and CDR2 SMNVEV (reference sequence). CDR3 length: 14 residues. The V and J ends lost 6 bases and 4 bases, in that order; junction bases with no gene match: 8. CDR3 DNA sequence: TGTGCCAGCAGCATAGACAGGGTTGGCACTGAAGCTTTCTTT. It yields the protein CASSIDRVGTEAFF.

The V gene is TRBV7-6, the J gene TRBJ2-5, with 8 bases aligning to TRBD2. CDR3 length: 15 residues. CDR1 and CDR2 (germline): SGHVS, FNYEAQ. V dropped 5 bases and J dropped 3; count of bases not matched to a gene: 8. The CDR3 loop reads CASSPLGGVKETQYF. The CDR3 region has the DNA TGTGCCAGCAGCCCCCTCGGGGGGGTAAAAGAGACCCAGTACTTC.

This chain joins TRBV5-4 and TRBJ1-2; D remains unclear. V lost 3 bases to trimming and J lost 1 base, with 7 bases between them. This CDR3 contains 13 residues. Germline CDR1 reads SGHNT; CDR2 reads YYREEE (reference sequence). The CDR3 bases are TGTGCCAGCAGCTCAACATATAACTATGGCTACACCTTC. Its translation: CASSSTYNYGYTF.

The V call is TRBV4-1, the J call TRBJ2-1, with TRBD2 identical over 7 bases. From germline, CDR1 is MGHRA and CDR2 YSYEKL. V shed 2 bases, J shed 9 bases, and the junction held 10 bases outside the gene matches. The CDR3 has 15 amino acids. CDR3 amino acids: CASSQLRDRGSEQFF. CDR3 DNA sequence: TGCGCCAGCAGCCAACTGCGGGACCGCGGGAGTGAGCAGTTCTTC.

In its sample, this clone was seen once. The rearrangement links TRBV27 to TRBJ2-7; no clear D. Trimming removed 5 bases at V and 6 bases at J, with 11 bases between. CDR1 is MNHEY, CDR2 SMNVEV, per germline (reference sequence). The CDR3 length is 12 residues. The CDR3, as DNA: TGTGCCAGCAGTCCCCCCCCAGGCGAGCAGTACTTC. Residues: CASSPPPGEQYF.

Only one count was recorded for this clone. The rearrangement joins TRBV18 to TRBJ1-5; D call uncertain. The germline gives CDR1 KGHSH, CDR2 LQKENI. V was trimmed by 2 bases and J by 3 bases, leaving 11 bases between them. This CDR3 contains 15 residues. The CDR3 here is CASSPNGRLNQPQHF. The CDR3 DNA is TGTGCCAGCTCACCAAACGGCAGACTCAATCAGCCCCAGCATTTT. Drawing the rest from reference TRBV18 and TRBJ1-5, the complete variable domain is NAGVMQNPRHLVRRRGQEARLRCSPMKGHSHVYWYRQLPEEGLKFMVYLQKENIIDESGMPKERFSAEFPKEGPSILRIQQVVRGDSAAYFCASSPNGRLNQPQHFGDGTRLSIL.

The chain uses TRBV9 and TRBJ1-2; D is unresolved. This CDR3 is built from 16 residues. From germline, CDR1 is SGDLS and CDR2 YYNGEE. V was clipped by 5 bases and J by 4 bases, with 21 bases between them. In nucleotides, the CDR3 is TGTGCCAGCAGTCCAATGGGCTCTCGGATATCCTATGGCTACACCTTC. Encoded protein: CASSPMGSRISYGYTF.

The CDR3 DNA reads TGTGCCAGCAGTGGGATAGCCTGGGGCGAGCAGTACTTC. As protein: CASSGIAWGEQYF. The gene calls are TRBV2 and TRBJ2-5; no firm D call. The J call may be incorrect, as the DNA end agrees better with TRBJ2-7. CDR1 and CDR2 from the germline V gene are SNHLY and FYNNEI. The CDR3 covers 13 residues.

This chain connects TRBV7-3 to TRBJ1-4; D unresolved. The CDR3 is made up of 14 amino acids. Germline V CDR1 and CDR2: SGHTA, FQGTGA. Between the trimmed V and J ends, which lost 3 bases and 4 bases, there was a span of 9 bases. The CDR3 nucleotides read TGTGCCAGCAGCTTGGGCAGAAGTAATGAAAAACTGTTTTTT. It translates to CASSLGRSNEKLFF.

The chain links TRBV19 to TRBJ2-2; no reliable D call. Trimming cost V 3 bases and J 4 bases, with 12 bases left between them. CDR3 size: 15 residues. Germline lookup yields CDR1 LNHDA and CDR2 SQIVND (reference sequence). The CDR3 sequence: CASSIGQIFTGELFF. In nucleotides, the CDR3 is TGTGCCAGTAGTATTGGGCAGATCTTCACCGGGGAGCTGTTTTTT.

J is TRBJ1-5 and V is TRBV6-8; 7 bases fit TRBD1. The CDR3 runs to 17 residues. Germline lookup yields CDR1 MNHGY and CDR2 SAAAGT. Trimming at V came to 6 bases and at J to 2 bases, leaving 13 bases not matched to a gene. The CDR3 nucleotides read TGTGCCAGCAGCCACGACAGGGAGGATTGGGGCAATCAGCCCCAGCATTTT. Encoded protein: CASSHDREDWGNQPQHF.

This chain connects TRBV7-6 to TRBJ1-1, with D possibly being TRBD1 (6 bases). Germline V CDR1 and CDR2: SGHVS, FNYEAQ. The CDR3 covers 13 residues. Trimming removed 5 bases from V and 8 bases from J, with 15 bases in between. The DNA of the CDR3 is TGTGCCAGCAGCCAAGGGGCAGGGGCCGAAGCTTTCTTT. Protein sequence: CASSQGAGAEAFF.

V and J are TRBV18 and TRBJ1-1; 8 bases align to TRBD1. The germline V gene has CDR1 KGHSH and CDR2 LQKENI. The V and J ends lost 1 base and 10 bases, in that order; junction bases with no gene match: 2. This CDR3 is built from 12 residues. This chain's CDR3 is CASSPLTGGAFF. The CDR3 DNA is TGTGCCAGCTCACCACTCACAGGGGGAGCTTTCTTT.

The CDR3 nucleotides are TGTGCCACCAGCAGAGTTACAGGGAACACTGAAGCTTTCTTT. Translating gives CATSRVTGNTEAFF. This chain connects TRBV15 to TRBJ1-1; D might be TRBD1 (5 bases). Trimming pared 1 base from V and 1 base from J, leaving 7 bases between. CDR1 is LNHNV, CDR2 YYDKDF, per germline (reference sequence). The CDR3 is 14 residues long.

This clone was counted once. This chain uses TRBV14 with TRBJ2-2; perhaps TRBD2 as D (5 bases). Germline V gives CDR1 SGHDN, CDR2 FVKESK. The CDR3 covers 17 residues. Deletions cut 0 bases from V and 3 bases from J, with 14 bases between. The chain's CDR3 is CASSQEASPTHTGELFF. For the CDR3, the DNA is TGTGCCAGCAGCCAAGAGGCTAGCCCGACCCACACCGGGGAGCTGTTTTTT.

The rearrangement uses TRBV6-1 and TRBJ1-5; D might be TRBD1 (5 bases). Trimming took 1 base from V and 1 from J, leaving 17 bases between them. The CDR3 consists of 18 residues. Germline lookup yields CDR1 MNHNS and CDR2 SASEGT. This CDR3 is CASSEGGSRSESNQPQHF. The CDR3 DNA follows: TGTGCCAGCAGTGAAGGGGGCAGTCGGTCGGAAAGCAATCAGCCCCAGCATTTT.

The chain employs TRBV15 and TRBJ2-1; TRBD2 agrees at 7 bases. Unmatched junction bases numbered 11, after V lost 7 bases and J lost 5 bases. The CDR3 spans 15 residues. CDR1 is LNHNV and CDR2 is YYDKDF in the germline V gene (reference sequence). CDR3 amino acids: CATTSPGRAHNEQFF. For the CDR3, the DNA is TGTGCCACCACCTCACCGGGGAGGGCACACAATGAGCAGTTCTTC.

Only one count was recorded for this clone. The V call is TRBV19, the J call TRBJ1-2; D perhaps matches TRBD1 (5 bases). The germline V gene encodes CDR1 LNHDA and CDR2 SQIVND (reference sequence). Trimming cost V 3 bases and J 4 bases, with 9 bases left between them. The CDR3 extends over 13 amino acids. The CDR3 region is CASSMGQPYGYTF. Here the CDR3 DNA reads TGTGCCAGTAGTATGGGGCAGCCCTATGGCTACACCTTC.

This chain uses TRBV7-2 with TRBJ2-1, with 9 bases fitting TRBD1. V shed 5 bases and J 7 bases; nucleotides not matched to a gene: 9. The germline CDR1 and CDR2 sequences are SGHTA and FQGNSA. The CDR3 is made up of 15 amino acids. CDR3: CASSPGQGQFNEQFF. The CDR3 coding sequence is TGTGCCAGCAGCCCGGGACAGGGACAGTTTAATGAGCAGTTCTTC.

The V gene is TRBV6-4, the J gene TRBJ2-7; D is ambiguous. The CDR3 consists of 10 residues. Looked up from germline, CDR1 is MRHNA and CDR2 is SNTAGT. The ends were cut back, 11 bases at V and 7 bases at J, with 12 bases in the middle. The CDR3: CAGTPGEQYF. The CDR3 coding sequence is TGTGCCGGCACCCCAGGTGAGCAGTACTTC.

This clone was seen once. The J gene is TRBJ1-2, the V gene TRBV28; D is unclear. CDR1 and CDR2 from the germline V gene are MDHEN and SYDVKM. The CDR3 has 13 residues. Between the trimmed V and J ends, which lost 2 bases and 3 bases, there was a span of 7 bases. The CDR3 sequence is CASSLPLDYGYTF. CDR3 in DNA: TGTGCCAGCAGTTTACCCTTAGACTATGGCTACACCTTC.

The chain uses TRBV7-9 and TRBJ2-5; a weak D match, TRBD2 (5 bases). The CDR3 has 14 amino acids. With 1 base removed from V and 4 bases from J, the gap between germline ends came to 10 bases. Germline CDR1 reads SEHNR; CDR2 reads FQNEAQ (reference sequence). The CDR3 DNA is TGTGCCAGCAGCTTAGATAGGACTGGAGAGACCCAGTACTTC. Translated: CASSLDRTGETQYF.

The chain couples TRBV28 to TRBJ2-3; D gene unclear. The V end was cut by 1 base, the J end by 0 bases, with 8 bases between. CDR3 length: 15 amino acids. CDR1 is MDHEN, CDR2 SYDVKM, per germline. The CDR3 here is CASSLFRVSTDTQYF. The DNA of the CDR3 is TGTGCCAGCAGTTTATTTCGTGTCAGCACAGATACGCAGTATTTT.

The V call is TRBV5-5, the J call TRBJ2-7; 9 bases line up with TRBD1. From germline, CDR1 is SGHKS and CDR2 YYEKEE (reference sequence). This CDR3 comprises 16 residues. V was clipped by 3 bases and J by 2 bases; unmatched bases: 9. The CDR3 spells CASSSSPGTGPYEQYF. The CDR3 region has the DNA TGTGCCAGCAGCTCGTCCCCCGGGACAGGGCCCTACGAGCAGTACTTC.

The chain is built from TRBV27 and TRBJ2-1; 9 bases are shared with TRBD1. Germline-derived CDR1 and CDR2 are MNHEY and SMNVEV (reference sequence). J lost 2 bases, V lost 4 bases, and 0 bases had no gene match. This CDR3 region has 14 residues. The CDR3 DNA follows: TGTGCCAGCAGTTGGGACAGGGCCTACAATGAGCAGTTCTTC. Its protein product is CASSWDRAYNEQFF.

In nucleotides, the CDR3 is TGTGCCAGCGTCTCAGGCGGGACAGATACGCAGTATTTT. Residues: CASVSGGTDTQYF. The chain links TRBV6-5 to TRBJ2-3, with a weak D call TRBD2 (5 bases). Germline V gene data show CDR1 as MNHEY and CDR2 as SVGAGI. This CDR3 region has 13 residues. V lost 8 bases and J 3 bases, leaving 12 bases between the germline ends.